Presented here are 28 T cell receptor beta chains from one specimen sequenced in a study of human T cells and chemical hapten exposure. Before extraction, the whole blood was not fractionated, and total RNA was taken from it. TCRdb independently ran MiXCR on the 5' RACE reads; one entry per CDR3 protein. The table shows approximately 81,000 distinct CDR3 sequences, with roughly 8.4% occurring only once. These receptors were collected from a male donor in good health.

This clonotype turned up a few times. The rearrangement joins TRBV12-3 or TRBV12-4 to TRBJ1-6; D gene uncertain. The CDR3 is made up of 13 amino acids. The V and J ends lost 3 bases and 7 bases respectively, with 7 bases between them. The CDR3 is CASSLGRNSPLHF. The CDR3 coding sequence is TGTGCCAGCAGTTTGGGCAGAAATTCACCCCTCCACTTT.

This clonotype has ten or more counts. This chain links TRBV5-8 with TRBJ2-5; 7 nucleotides align to TRBD1. Germline values: CDR1 SGHTS, CDR2 YDEGEE. This CDR3 spans 13 amino acids. The V and J ends lost 1 base and 5 bases, in that order; junction bases with no gene match: 2. The CDR3 spells CASSLTGVETQYF. The CDR3 region has the DNA TGTGCCAGCAGCTTGACAGGGGTGGAGACCCAGTACTTC.

This chain uses TRBV5-1 with TRBJ1-1; D ambiguous. The germline V gene encodes CDR1 SGHRS and CDR2 YFSETQ. V dropped 4 bases and J dropped 6 bases, with 16 bases sitting between them. The CDR3 loop spans 14 amino acids. The CDR3 DNA follows: TGCGCCAGCAGCCCAGTTCTGGAGGGAGCTGAAGCTTTCTTT. It yields the protein CASSPVLEGAEAFF.

This clonotype was found a few times. The rearrangement uses TRBV9 and TRBJ1-2, with 7 bases that match TRBD1. The V gene's germline CDR1 is SGDLS and CDR2 YYNGEE. This CDR3 is built from 14 residues. The ends lost 0 bases at V and 4 bases at J; junction bases unmatched: 3. The DNA of the CDR3 is TGTGCCAGCAGCGTAGATTACAGGGGCTATGGCTACACCTTC. Its protein product is CASSVDYRGYGYTF.

This clonotype has a count of ten or more. This chain links TRBV12-3 or TRBV12-4 with TRBJ2-4; D not certain. The V end lost 1 base, the J end lost 6 bases, and 7 bases lay between the germline ends. The CDR3 runs 13 residues. The CDR3 DNA reads TGTGCCAGCAGTTTAGGGACGGTAAACATTCAGTACTTC. This translates into CASSLGTVNIQYF.

There are a few counts of this clonotype. The genes are TRBV12-3 or TRBV12-4 and TRBJ2-5, with 7 bases matching TRBD1. The CDR3 loop spans 12 amino acids. Losses at the gene ends were 11 bases for V and 3 bases for J; bases not matched to a gene: 6. The chain's CDR3 is CASMGTEETQYF. CDR3 nucleotide sequence: TGTGCCTCTATGGGGACAGAAGAGACCCAGTACTTC.

This chain uses TRBV12-3 or TRBV12-4 with TRBJ2-1; possible D gene TRBD1, 6 bases. Trimming cost V 7 bases and J 5 bases, with 15 bases left between them. The CDR3 is 14 amino acids. The DNA for the CDR3 is TGTGCCAGCACCCGGGACATGGTCAACAATGAGCAGTTCTTC. Its translation: CASTRDMVNNEQFF.

The V and J genes are TRBV28 and TRBJ2-3; 7 bases fit TRBD2. This CDR3 has 17 residues. Trimming cost V 6 bases and J 1 base; bases outside gene matches: 13. Per germline, CDR1 MDHEN and CDR2 SYDVKM. The CDR3 DNA reads TGTGCCAGCAGCCACAATAGCGGGCCCAATGGCACAGATACGCAGTATTTT. Protein product: CASSHNSGPNGTDTQYF.

With respect to this clonotype: A read error may produce the germline difference seen at one junction end. V usage is TRBV20-1 and J usage is TRBJ2-7; D is perhaps TRBD2 (6 bases). Germline assignment: CDR1 DFQATT and CDR2 SNEGSKA (reference sequence). This CDR3 region has 14 residues. CDR3 sequence reads: CSAGRLGSSDEQYF. CDR3 sequence (DNA): TGCAGTGCTGGTAGACTAGGGAGCTCCGACGAGCAGTACTTC.

This clonotype was counted ten times or more. This sequence joins TRBV11-2 and TRBJ1-4; TRBD1 aligns across 7 bases. This CDR3 contains 15 residues. Germline CDR1 reads SGHAT; CDR2 reads FQNNGV. J lost 5 bases, V lost 2 bases, and 5 bases had no gene match. The CDR3 reads CASSLRTGRNEKLFF. DNA for the CDR3: TGTGCCAGCAGCTTAAGGACAGGAAGAAATGAAAAACTGTTTTTT.

This clonotype has just a few counts. This chain connects TRBV12-3 or TRBV12-4 to TRBJ1-1; a weak D match, TRBD1 (5 bases). V was cut by 7 bases and J by 3 bases, with 15 bases left in between. The CDR3 totals 14 residues. The CDR3 is CASKPAGLDTEAFF. CDR3 coding DNA: TGTGCCAGCAAACCCGCAGGGCTGGACACTGAAGCTTTCTTT.

This chain connects TRBV12-3 or TRBV12-4 to TRBJ1-5; a weak D match, TRBD1 (6 bases). The CDR3 sequence is 15 residues long. V lost 3 bases and J 2 bases, leaving 11 bases between the germline ends. The CDR3 sequence is CASSFGRGGNQPQHF. For the CDR3, the DNA is TGTGCCAGCAGTTTCGGTAGGGGGGGCAATCAGCCCCAGCATTTT.

This clonotype has ten or more counts. The chain carries TRBV13 and TRBJ1-1; no firm D call. The length of the CDR3 is 14 residues. Looked up from germline, CDR1 is PRHDT and CDR2 is FYEKMQ (reference sequence). V dropped 5 bases and J dropped 0 bases, with 10 bases sitting between them. The CDR3 protein is CASSPGLLNTEAFF. Here the CDR3 DNA reads TGTGCCAGCAGCCCCGGCCTACTGAACACTGAAGCTTTCTTT.

The table lists this clonotype with many counts. J is TRBJ2-1 and V is TRBV20-1; TRBD2 matches at 9 bases. Unmatched junction bases numbered 10, after V lost 5 bases and J lost 2 bases. The CDR3 is 16 residues long. Germline CDR1 reads DFQATT; CDR2 reads SNEGSKA (reference sequence). The CDR3 spells CSAGRGASGTYNEQFF. CDR3 bases: TGCAGTGCTGGTAGGGGGGCTAGCGGGACCTACAATGAGCAGTTCTTC.

This clonotype came up a few times. The chain combines TRBV6-4 with TRBJ2-2; D ambiguous. Per germline, CDR1 MRHNA and CDR2 SNTAGT. V was trimmed by 6 bases and J by 2 bases, leaving 7 bases between them. This CDR3 has 13 amino acids. The CDR3 loop reads CASSPSNTGELFF. The CDR3 coding sequence is TGTGCCAGCAGCCCCTCCAACACCGGGGAGCTGTTTTTT.

At least ten counts were recorded for this clonotype. This chain links TRBV7-9 with TRBJ2-7, with 7 bases matching TRBD2. CDR3 length: 14 residues. Germline trimming cut 5 bases from V and 6 bases from J; bases unmatched to any gene: 10. CDR1 is SEHNR, CDR2 FQNEAQ, per germline (reference sequence). In DNA, the CDR3 is TGTGCCAGCAGCCCCAGCGGGACCACCGCCGAGCAGTACTTC. Translation gives CASSPSGTTAEQYF.

The sample holds a few counts of this clonotype. In DNA form, the CDR3 reads TGTGCCAGCAGCCCAGGACGGGCAGATACGCAGTATTTT. Encoded protein: CASSPGRADTQYF. The chain couples TRBV7-7 to TRBJ2-3, with D uncertain. This CDR3 contains 13 residues. The V gene's germline CDR1 is SSHAT and CDR2 FNYEAQ (reference sequence). The germline V and J ends were trimmed by 5 bases and 4 bases, with 10 bases remaining between them.

The chain recombines TRBV10-3 with TRBJ2-4; 8 nucleotides agree with TRBD2. The CDR3 runs to 13 residues. J lost 6 bases, V lost 7 bases, and 5 bases had no gene match. Germline values: CDR1 ENHRY, CDR2 SYGVKD. CDR3 sequence reads: CAINAGGGNIQYF. DNA for the CDR3: TGTGCCATCAACGCGGGGGGAGGAAACATTCAGTACTTC.

This clonotype was picked up many times. J is TRBJ2-5 and V is TRBV12-3 or TRBV12-4; 11 positions match TRBD2. After removal of 6 bases from V and 3 bases from J, the junction contained 6 bases not matched to a gene. The length of the CDR3 is 15 residues. The CDR3 region has the DNA TGTGCCAGCAGCCGTGGACTAGCGGGTAAAGAGACCCAGTACTTC. Protein sequence: CASSRGLAGKETQYF.

This clonotype was observed a few times. The chain employs TRBV5-1 and TRBJ1-1; D may be TRBD1 (5 bases). The length of the CDR3 is 13 residues. Trimming took 3 bases from V and 2 from J, leaving 8 bases between them. Germline V gene data show CDR1 as SGHRS and CDR2 as YFSETQ. The DNA for the CDR3 is TGCGCCAGCAGCTGGACACTTAACACTGAAGCTTTCTTT. Its translation: CASSWTLNTEAFF.

This clonotype was detected many times. J is TRBJ1-1 and V is TRBV5-1; D not resolved. The germline V and J ends were trimmed by 6 bases and 0 bases, with 15 bases remaining between them. Germline loops: CDR1 SGHRS, CDR2 YFSETQ. The CDR3 has 15 residues. CDR3 in amino acids: CASNIPPTMNTEAFF. The CDR3 DNA is TGCGCCAGCAATATCCCTCCGACGATGAACACTGAAGCTTTCTTT.

The chain has TRBV25-1 and TRBJ1-5; TRBD1 is a possible D gene (5 bases). V was shortened by 4 bases and J by 7 bases, with 14 bases between the two germline ends. The CDR3 loop spans 14 amino acids. CDR1 and CDR2 from the germline V gene are MGHDK and SYGVNS. DNA for the CDR3: TGTGCCAGCAGTGGTCACAGGTCCGAACAGCCCCAGCATTTT. Its translation: CASSGHRSEQPQHF.

This clonotype was seen repeatedly, ten times or more. Here the CDR3 DNA reads TGCAGCGCCGGAGGGACTAGCGAAGACAATGAGCAGTTCTTC. This translates into CSAGGTSEDNEQFF. V gene TRBV29-1 combines with J gene TRBJ2-1, with 10 bases matching TRBD2. Germline V gives CDR1 SQVTM, CDR2 ANQGSEA. This CDR3 is 14 amino acids long. With 7 bases clipped from V and 5 bases from J, the junction kept 8 bases outside the gene matches.

In its sample, this clonotype was seen many times. The rearrangement joins TRBV3-1 to TRBJ2-7; 9 nucleotides line up with TRBD1. The CDR3 loop spans 14 amino acids. From germline, CDR1 is LGHDT and CDR2 YNNKEL (reference sequence). Trimming removed 2 bases from V and 4 bases from J; junction bases left unmatched: 3. The CDR3 loop reads CASSQTDRGYEQYF. The CDR3 DNA reads TGTGCCAGCAGCCAAACGGACAGGGGTTACGAGCAGTACTTC.

This clonotype was detected ten times or more. The chain uses TRBV29-1 and TRBJ2-2; D possibly corresponds to TRBD1 (6 bases). V lost 6 bases and J lost 1, with 6 bases in between. This CDR3 is 12 amino acids long. CDR1 and CDR2 (germline): SQVTM, ANQGSEA. As DNA, the CDR3 is TGCAGCGTACAGGGGAACACCGGGGAGCTGTTTTTT. Amino acids: CSVQGNTGELFF.

The table lists this clonotype with many counts. The genes are TRBV5-4 and TRBJ2-6; D is perhaps TRBD1 (5 bases). The V end was cut by 4 bases, the J end by 0 bases, with 14 bases between. Germline loops: CDR1 SGHNT, CDR2 YYREEE (reference sequence). CDR3 size: 17 residues. The CDR3 DNA follows: TGTGCCAGCAGCCGTGCAGGGTTTAGCTCTGGGGCCAACGTCCTGACTTTC. Protein sequence: CASSRAGFSSGANVLTF.

The chain combines TRBV7-2 with TRBJ2-1; a weak D match, TRBD2 (6 bases). With 3 bases removed from V and 0 bases from J, the gap between germline ends came to 9 bases. Germline CDR1 is SGHTA and CDR2 is FQGNSA. The CDR3 length is 15 residues. CDR3 loop: CASSFPGSSYNEQFF. For the CDR3, the DNA is TGTGCCAGCAGCTTTCCCGGGAGCTCCTACAATGAGCAGTTCTTC.

In this sample, this clonotype turned up a few times. The rearrangement links TRBV27 to TRBJ2-3; 8 nucleotides match TRBD2. CDR3 length: 15 amino acids. V lost 3 bases and J lost 5; bases outside the gene matches: 7. CDR1 MNHEY and CDR2 SMNVEV come from the germline V gene (reference sequence). The CDR3 DNA reads TGTGCCAGCAGTTTCCGGACTAGCCGCGGAGATACGCAGTATTTT. Its translation is CASSFRTSRGDTQYF.